This T cell receptor (beta chain) is drawn from a study of cytomegalovirus exposure and HLA in healthy donors. CDR3 size: 15 residues. The J segment lost 7 bases and the V segment lost 4 bases, leaving 10 bases of the junction unmatched. Germline values: CDR1 LGHNA, CDR2 YNFKEQ. In the PCR, 60 Vbeta and 13 Jbeta primers were used. Some clones are missing from TCRdb's copy, which holds only in-frame ones; the method was immunoSEQ multiplex PCR. Of approximately 99,000 clones detected, approximately 70% appear once; the ten largest clones hold less than 4.5%. Specimen: PBMCs. This receptor was obtained from a man aged 40-55 years in good health and CMV-seronegative. The chain carries TRBV4-2 and TRBJ2-5, with 9 bases identical to TRBD1. The CDR3 DNA is TGTGCCAGCAGCCCGCAGACAGGGGGGGGTGTGACCCAGTACTTC. Translation: CASSPQTGGGVTQYF.